The subject of this entry is one T cell receptor beta chain. A much more abundant neighbour one base away suggests this may be a read error. The source of the sample is a study of CD8 T cells in ankylosing spondylitis. There are 17 residues in the CDR3. In germline, CDR1 is LNHNV, CDR2 YYDKDF (reference sequence). TCRdb independently ran MiXCR on the 5' RACE reads; one entry per CDR3 protein. This sample has about 300,000 distinct CDR3 sequences, with roughly 10% found just once. The chain couples TRBV15 to TRBJ2-1, with 8 bases matching TRBD2. Sequenced sample: blood, either unsorted or a sorted T cell fraction (not recorded which). This receptor was obtained from a female donor with ankylosing spondylitis or in good health (not recorded which). The CDR3 DNA is TGTGTCACCAGCAGAGATGCCATGAGCGGGAGTGGAGTTGAGCAGTTCTTC. Translating gives CVTSRDAMSGSGVEQFF.